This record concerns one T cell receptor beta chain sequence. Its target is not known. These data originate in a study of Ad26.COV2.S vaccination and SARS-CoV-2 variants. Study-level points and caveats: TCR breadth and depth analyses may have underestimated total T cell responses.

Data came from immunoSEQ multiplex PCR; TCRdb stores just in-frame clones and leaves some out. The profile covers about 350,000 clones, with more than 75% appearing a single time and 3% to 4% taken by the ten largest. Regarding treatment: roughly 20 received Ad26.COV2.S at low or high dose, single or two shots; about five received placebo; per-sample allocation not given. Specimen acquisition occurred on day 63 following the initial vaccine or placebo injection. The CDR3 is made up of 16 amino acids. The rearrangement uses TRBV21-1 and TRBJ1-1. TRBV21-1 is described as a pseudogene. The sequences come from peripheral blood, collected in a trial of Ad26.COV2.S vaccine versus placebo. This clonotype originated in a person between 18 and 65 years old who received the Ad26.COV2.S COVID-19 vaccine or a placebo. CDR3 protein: CASSKIGQAGATEAFF. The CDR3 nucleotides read TGTGCCAGCAGCAAAATCGGGCAGGCGGGAGCCACTGAAGCTTTCTTT.